Here is one TCR beta chain with its context. It lacks a known antigen. No quality values exist for individual bases; no much larger clone is one base distant. The sample comes from a study of T cells in Graves' hyperthyroidism and ophthalmopathy (dated by TCRdb to the late 2010s). General notes on the study: Peripheral blood samples were taken at the time of initial diagnosis, prior to any treatment. TCR V-J signatures able to tell the groups apart were searched for in a discovery cohort of 100 patients, of whom more than 40 had Graves' ophthalmopathy and 57 had stable Graves' hyperthyroidism. Once sampling was done, hyperthyroidism patients were given methimazole at a starting dose of 30 mg daily, whereas ophthalmopathy patients were given high-dose intravenous methylprednisolone. The 75 to 100 discovery patients were divided at random into training and test sets in a 7:3 ratio. According to the paper, TCR Vbeta CDR3 sequencing was carried out on 135 peripheral blood samples, which came from fewer than 50 ophthalmopathy, 75 to 80 hyperthyroidism and approximately 17 progressor patients. Whether ophthalmopathy could be predicted prospectively was tested in an independent validation cohort made up of 18 to 20 hyperthyroidism patients plus 17 patients who later progressed to ophthalmopathy. In addition, the study compared T-cell repertoires in thyroid tissue and in blood from 6 or 7 Graves' hyperthyroidism patients.

The TCR beta CDR3 regions were amplified from RNA transcripts. A first-round RT-PCR of the TCR CDR3 used the HTBI primer set with the Qiagen OneStep RT-PCR kit. A second multiplex PCR round built the libraries, followed by size selection and purification. Paired-end sequencing of the libraries was performed with 100 bp reads on an Illumina HiSeq2000. As for the authors' bioinformatics: SOAPnuke was used to process the raw data, removing reads that contained adapters or uncalled bases, had a mean Phred below 15, or lacked an exact match to the constant primer or identifier. High-quality paired reads were merged with COPE v1.2.5, and unique nucleotide sequences were defined as clonotypes. MiTCR v1.1 was used to align clonotypes to the IMGT TRBV, TRBD and TRBJ reference segments. Only V-J combinations with frequency above 0.0001, covering about 99% of repertoires, were analysed. A TCS score was defined as the ratio of F50 (clonal expansion) to E x V (chaos), with BLOSUM62-based TCRdist applied between CDR3 peptides within each V-J. Welch's t-statistics and random forest reduced several hundred V-J features to 10 to 15, which were used in a naive Bayes classifier (R e1071). In TCRdb, the public reads were trimmed at Q25 with fastp and aligned with MiXCR, with productive beta chains retained. A single entry per CDR3 protein holds the most common genes and DNA from its merged rows. V and J calls and clone size were set by TCRdb, not the authors. The sample table contains roughly 420,000 distinct CDR3 sequences; only one count was recorded for around 14% of them. Of the sample, 12% to 15% is held by the ten largest clones.

Stable Graves' hyperthyroidism was defined as the absence of progression to ophthalmopathy over 18 months of follow-up. Hyperthyroidism patients were newly diagnosed, had a disease duration of under 2 months, and were aged 18 to 65 years. Patients with uncontrolled infections, other autoimmune diseases, pregnancy or lactation were excluded. Diagnoses were based on clinical symptoms, serum thyroxine and TRAb, thyroid ultrasound and orbital computed tomography. Ficoll-Paque density gradient centrifugation was used to isolate PBMCs from 9.5 to 10 ml of fresh peripheral blood. Total RNA was extracted using Trizol reagent, and RNA quality was assessed on an Agilent 2100 Bioanalyzer. General findings and caveats noted by the study authors: Blood samples also contained most of the expanded thyroid clonotypes (frequency above 0.001), which suggests that blood repertoires may reflect thyroid immune responses. Sample size was not statistically predetermined, and investigators were not blinded to group allocation. In cross-validation, a model built on a 13 V-J signature told ophthalmopathy apart from stable hyperthyroidism with 85% to 90% sensitivity and roughly 81% specificity, and in testing the same model reached 80%/75%. In validation, the model predicted progression to ophthalmopathy a median of 6.5 months before onset, with around 70% sensitivity and about 72% specificity.

The CDR3 numbers 14 residues from cysteine through phenylalanine. Just CDR3 DNA is preserved here, 42 bases in frame from base 1. V is pared back by 6 bases and J by 7 bases, with 18 bases lying between the germline termini. The germline V gene specifies MNHEY as CDR1 and SVGEGT as CDR2. The material sequenced was blood. The clonotype originates from a woman in her late teens or twenties with Graves' hyperthyroidism. The sequence joins TRBV6-2 or TRBV6-3 to TRBJ1-2, and TRBD1 may be the D gene, going by 5 matching bases. The DNA sequence reads TGTGCCAGCAGACGCCGGACAAGGGATGGTGGCTACACCTTC. The translation is CASRRRTRDGGYTF.